The source of this T cell receptor beta chain is a study of blood T cell repertoires in COVID-19. V lost 5 bases and J 3 bases, leaving 17 bases between the germline ends. The CDR3 spans 15 residues. CDR1 is LNHDA, CDR2 SQIVND, per germline (reference sequence). In the original workflow: The authors estimated nucleated cell counts from reference gene primer amplification. The repertoire was sequenced with immunoSEQ multiplex PCR; TCRdb's copy has only in-frame clones and lacks some. V, J and clone size were drawn from that table, and D and trimming were deduced from the DNA. The sample consists of over 100,000 clones, roughly 85% of them appearing once.

The origin of this receptor is an elderly man with acute or convalescent COVID-19. This chain uses TRBV19 with TRBJ2-7; D is unresolved. Sequencing was done on a sample of peripheral blood. The CDR3 region is CASSSAAGLYYEQYF. The DNA of the CDR3 is TGTGCCAGTAGTTCCGCCGCAGGCCTTTACTACGAGCAGTACTTC.